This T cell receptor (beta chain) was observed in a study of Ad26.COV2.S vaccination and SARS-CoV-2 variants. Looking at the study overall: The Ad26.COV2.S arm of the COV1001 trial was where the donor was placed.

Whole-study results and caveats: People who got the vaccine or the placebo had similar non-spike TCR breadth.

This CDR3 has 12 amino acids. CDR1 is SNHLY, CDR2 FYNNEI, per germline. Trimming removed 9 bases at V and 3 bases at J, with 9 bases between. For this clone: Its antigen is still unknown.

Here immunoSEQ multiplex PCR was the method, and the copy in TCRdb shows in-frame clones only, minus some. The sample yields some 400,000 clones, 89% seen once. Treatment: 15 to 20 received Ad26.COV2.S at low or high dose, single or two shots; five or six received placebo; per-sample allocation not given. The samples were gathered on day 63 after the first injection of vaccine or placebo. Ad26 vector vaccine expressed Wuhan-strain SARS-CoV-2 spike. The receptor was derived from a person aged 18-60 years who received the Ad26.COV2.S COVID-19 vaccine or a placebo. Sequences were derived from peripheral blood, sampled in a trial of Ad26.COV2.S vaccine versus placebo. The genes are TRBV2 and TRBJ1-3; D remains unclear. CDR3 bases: TGTGCCAGGTCATCGATTGGAAACACCATATATTTT. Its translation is CARSSIGNTIYF.